This T cell receptor beta chain was sequenced for a study of blood T cell repertoires in COVID-19. On the study more broadly: There were acute and convalescent COVID-19 samples, and they came from the United States, Italy and Spain.

Unmatched junction bases numbered 7, after V lost 5 bases and J lost 5 bases. Per germline, CDR1 SGHTA and CDR2 FQGNSA. CDR3 size: 15 residues. Original processing notes: Amplified reference gene primers provided the basis for estimating nucleated cell counts. The protocol was immunoSEQ multiplex PCR, while the TCRdb copy is restricted to in-frame clones and leaves out a portion. That table supplies the V and J calls and clone size; D and trimming were determined from the DNA. This sample has 200,000 to 250,000 clones, with about 83% found just once. The rearrangement links TRBV7-2 to TRBJ2-2; 8 bases match TRBD1. The receptor was isolated from a woman aged 45-60 years who had recovered from COVID-19. Source material: PBMCs or T cells enriched from blood (not recorded which). The CDR3 DNA follows: TGTGCCAGCAGCACTAGGACAGGGCAAACCGGGGAGCTGTTTTTT. Its translation is CASSTRTGQTGELFF.